Following are 22 T cell receptor beta chains from one sample sequenced in a study of CD8+ T cells in alopecia areata. The authors extracted RNA and reverse transcribed it into cDNA as the sequencing template. Sequencing used immunoSEQ multiplex PCR; TCRdb keeps in-frame clones, though not all of them. The sample comprises more than 200,000 clones, more than 60% of which are singletons, and roughly 1.2% rests with the top ten. Treatment here: oral pan-JAK inhibitor, 5-10 mg twice daily. The material was CD4+ T cells sorted from blood, obtained at roughly week 45, from a patient treated with tofacitinib. These receptors were obtained from a human donor with alopecia areata.

This chain joins TRBV7-2 and TRBJ1-1; the D gene is possibly TRBD1 (6 bases). This CDR3 region has 17 residues. The V and J ends lost 7 bases and 0 bases respectively, with 21 bases between them. Germline V gene sequence: CDR1 SGHTA, CDR2 FQGNSA. The CDR3 nucleotides read TGTGCCAGCAACGGGGTTGCCGGCAGGGGCCTGAACACTGAAGCTTTCTTT. This sequence encodes CASNGVAGRGLNTEAFF.

This chain uses TRBV6-6 with TRBJ1-2; 7 positions match TRBD1. This CDR3 comprises 13 residues. J gave up 8 bases and V 6 bases, and 9 bases lay outside the gene matches. In germline, CDR1 is MNHNY, CDR2 SVGAGI (reference sequence). Here the CDR3 DNA reads TGTGCCAGCAGCCCCGAGAGGGGGCAAGGCTACACCTTC. It translates to CASSPERGQGYTF.

This clone was seen a single time. The gene calls are TRBV2 and TRBJ2-3; 9 bases align to TRBD1. The V and J ends lost 6 bases and 5 bases, in that order; junction bases with no gene match: 9. Germline V gene sequence: CDR1 SNHLY, CDR2 FYNNEI. The CDR3 has 15 amino acids. CDR3 nucleotide sequence: TGTGCCAGCAGAGACCCGGGACAGGGAGTAGATACGCAGTATTTT. Translation: CASRDPGQGVDTQYF.

The rearrangement uses TRBV29-1 and TRBJ1-1; D gene uncertain. Trimming left V 2 bases short and J 0 bases short, with 7 bases between. The length of the CDR3 is 13 residues. Germline V gene sequence: CDR1 SQVTM, CDR2 ANQGSEA. The CDR3 DNA reads as TGCAGCGTTGAAAAGCCCATGAACACTGAAGCTTTCTTT. Residues: CSVEKPMNTEAFF. Supplemented by reference TRBV29-1 and TRBJ1-1, the full variable domain reads SAVISQKPSRDICQRGTSLTIQCQVDSQVTMMFWYRQQPGQSLTLIATANQGSEATYESGFVIDKFPISRPNLTFSTLTVSNMSPEDSSIYLCSVEKPMNTEAFFGQGTRLTVV.

J is TRBJ2-2 and V is TRBV5-1; the match to TRBD1 covers 8 bases. The CDR3 loop spans 16 amino acids. V dropped 0 bases and J dropped 1; count of bases not matched to a gene: 2. Germline V gives CDR1 SGHRS, CDR2 YFSETQ. DNA for the CDR3: TGCGCCAGCAGCTTGGATGGGACAGGGAACACCGGGGAGCTGTTTTTT. Translated, it gives CASSLDGTGNTGELFF.

This chain connects TRBV29-1 to TRBJ1-5, with 7 bases matching TRBD1. Germline CDR1 and CDR2: SQVTM and ANQGSEA. The CDR3 covers 13 residues. After removal of 6 bases from V and 4 bases from J, the junction contained 6 bases not matched to a gene. The CDR3 DNA reads as TGCAGCGTCGCTCAGGGGGTGAATCAGCCCCAGCATTTT. It is translated as CSVAQGVNQPQHF. The complete variable domain, with remaining parts taken from reference TRBV29-1 and TRBJ1-5, reads SAVISQKPSRDICQRGTSLTIQCQVDSQVTMMFWYRQQPGQSLTLIATANQGSEATYESGFVIDKFPISRPNLTFSTLTVSNMSPEDSSIYLCSVAQGVNQPQHFGDGTRLSIL.

This clone occurred a few times. This chain uses TRBV4-3 with TRBJ2-2, with 10 bases lining up with TRBD2. The germline gives CDR1 LGHNA, CDR2 YSLEER. The length of the CDR3 is 19 residues. V shed 2 bases and J 2 bases; nucleotides not matched to a gene: 11. CDR3 sequence reads: CASSQSRGSGGLNTGELFF. CDR3 nucleotides: TGCGCCAGCAGCCAATCAAGGGGTAGCGGGGGGCTCAACACCGGGGAGCTGTTTTTT.

This clone was detected only once. The chain recombines TRBV29-1 with TRBJ1-2; tentative D call: TRBD1 (6 bases). V was cut by 3 bases and J by 4 bases, with 12 bases left in between. The CDR3 is made up of 13 amino acids. Looked up from germline, CDR1 is SQVTM and CDR2 is ANQGSEA. The DNA for the CDR3 is TGCAGCGTTGATACAGGGACGGGCTATGGCTACACCTTC. Protein sequence: CSVDTGTGYGYTF.

This clone was counted a few times. This chain links TRBV10-3 with TRBJ2-1; D is unclear. Germline V gene lookup returns CDR1 ENHRY and CDR2 SYGVKD. The CDR3 is 10 residues long. Trimming cost V 8 bases and J 5 bases, with 4 bases left between them. DNA for the CDR3: TGTGCCATCGGAAACAATGAGCAGTTCTTC. Translation: CAIGNNEQFF.

CDR3 region: CASSPDLSGANVLTF. CDR3 nucleotide sequence: TGTGCCAGCAGCCCAGATTTATCTGGGGCCAACGTCCTGACTTTC. V is TRBV25-1 and J is TRBJ2-6, with D unresolved. Per the germline V gene, CDR1 is MGHDK and CDR2 is SYGVNS. There are 15 residues in the CDR3. Trimming stripped 6 bases from V and 1 base from J, with 10 bases between.

The chain couples TRBV13 to TRBJ2-5, with D hard to call. The J call could be wrong; TRBJ2-7 is a better fit for the DNA end. Germline V gene data show CDR1 as PRHDT and CDR2 as FYEKMQ (reference sequence). There are 12 residues in the CDR3. The CDR3 loop is CASSFGAYEQYF. The CDR3, as DNA: TGTGCCAGCAGCTTTGGAGCCTACGAGCAGTACTTC.

The J gene is TRBJ1-2, the V gene TRBV5-6, with D tentatively TRBD1 (5 bases). CDR1 is SGHDT and CDR2 is YYEEEE in the germline V gene. This CDR3 has 14 amino acids. V was pared by 6 bases and J by 4 bases, with 16 bases between. CDR3 sequence (DNA): TGTGCCAGCAACCCCCCGGGGGGAACCTATGGCTACACCTTC. Translated: CASNPPGGTYGYTF.

The chain employs TRBV4-3 and TRBJ1-1; TRBD1 matches 9 bases. After removal of 2 bases from V and 5 bases from J, the junction contained 6 bases not matched to a gene. CDR3 size: 15 residues. The germline V gene has CDR1 LGHNA and CDR2 YSLEER. As DNA, the CDR3 is TGCGCCAGCAGCCAAACCGGGACAGGGAATACTGAAGCTTTCTTT. Protein sequence: CASSQTGTGNTEAFF.

This sequence joins TRBV5-1 and TRBJ1-1, with a tentative D call TRBD1 (6 bases). Trimming removed 4 bases from V and 1 base from J, with 11 bases in between. The CDR3 length is 14 residues. The germline CDR1 and CDR2 sequences are SGHRS and YFSETQ. The CDR3 DNA reads TGCGCCAGCAGCGCGACAGGAGCGAACACTGAAGCTTTCTTT. Its protein product is CASSATGANTEAFF.

The chain uses TRBV6-1 and TRBJ1-2, with a possible D match to TRBD1 (6 bases). CDR1 and CDR2 (germline): MNHNS, SASEGT. Deletions cut 3 bases from V and 4 bases from J, with 12 bases between. CDR3 length: 14 residues. CDR3 bases: TGTGCCAGCAGTGACCGGGGCAGGGGCTATGGCTACACCTTC. Its translation: CASSDRGRGYGYTF.

CDR3 coding DNA: TGCAGCGTTGTAGGGCTGCTAAACACTGAAGCTTTCTTT. Its translation: CSVVGLLNTEAFF. V usage is TRBV29-1 and J usage is TRBJ1-1; no clear D gene. Trimming pared 4 bases from V and 2 bases from J, leaving 11 bases between. Germline V lookup: CDR1 SQVTM, CDR2 ANQGSEA. The CDR3 totals 13 residues.

The chain combines TRBV6-6 with TRBJ1-5, with D unclear. CDR3 length equals 13 residues. V lost 5 bases to trimming and J lost 5 bases, with 10 bases between them. Looked up from germline, CDR1 is MNHNY and CDR2 is SVGAGI (reference sequence). In DNA, the CDR3 is TGTGCCAGCAGTAAGGGCCTTCATCAGCCCCAGCATTTT. Translated, it gives CASSKGLHQPQHF.

The chain carries TRBV7-9 and TRBJ2-2; D is uncertain. The CDR3 loop spans 16 amino acids. Germline lookup yields CDR1 SEHNR and CDR2 FQNEAQ (reference sequence). V was cut by 2 bases and J by 3 bases, with 13 bases left in between. This CDR3 is CASSLHRRVYTGELFF. Written as DNA, the CDR3 is TGTGCCAGCAGCTTACATCGAAGGGTATACACCGGGGAGCTGTTTTTT.

The chain joins TRBV5-1 to TRBJ2-3, with TRBD2 matching over 9 bases. CDR1 SGHRS and CDR2 YFSETQ come from the germline V gene. The length of the CDR3 is 16 residues. With V trimmed by 2 bases and J by 0 bases, 4 bases remained unmatched. The CDR3 sequence: CASSFGLALSTDTQYF. The CDR3 DNA reads as TGCGCCAGCAGCTTCGGACTAGCGCTGAGCACAGATACGCAGTATTTT.

The CDR3 is CASSGTTGNTEAFF. The CDR3 DNA reads TGTGCCAGCAGCGGAACGACAGGGAACACTGAAGCTTTCTTT. The chain is built from TRBV9 and TRBJ1-1, with D perhaps matching TRBD1 (6 bases). Per the germline V gene, CDR1 is SGDLS and CDR2 is YYNGEE. The V and J ends lost 3 bases and 1 base respectively, with 10 bases between them. The CDR3 runs to 14 residues. The variable domain in full, completed from reference TRBV9 and TRBJ1-1, reads DSGVTQTPKHLITATGQRVTLRCSPRSGDLSVYWYQQSLDQGLQFLIQYYNGEERAKGNILERFSAQQFPDLHSELNLSSLELGDSALYFCASSGTTGNTEAFFGQGTRLTVV.

The chain carries TRBV2 and TRBJ1-1; possible D gene TRBD1, 5 bases. Germline V gene sequence: CDR1 SNHLY, CDR2 FYNNEI. The CDR3 is 13 amino acids. V lost 7 bases, J lost 3 bases, and 12 bases lay in between. CDR3 DNA: TGTGCCAGCAACAACAGGTTGGACACTGAAGCTTTCTTT. Translated: CASNNRLDTEAFF.

The rearrangement uses TRBV25-1 and TRBJ2-5; perhaps TRBD2 as D (6 bases). The length of the CDR3 is 15 residues. Deletions cut 3 bases from V and 1 base from J, with 12 bases between. CDR1 is MGHDK, CDR2 SYGVNS, per germline. The CDR3 loop is CASSDPRGIQETQYF. CDR3 sequence (DNA): TGTGCCAGCAGTGATCCCCGGGGGATCCAAGAGACCCAGTACTTC.